These 13 T cell receptor beta chains share one sample of origin, sequenced in a study of blood T cells in healthy people across ages. Combining a sample-barcoded 5' primer with a J-beta primer mix, a second PCR ran for roughly 6 to 12 cycles. TCRdb re-called the 5' RACE reads through MiXCR, storing one row per CDR3 protein. The sample includes roughly 800,000 distinct CDR3 sequences, roughly 64% of them seen just once. The sequenced sample was blood. Receptor source: a man aged 25 to 40 in good health.

This clonotype was observed many times. The chain recombines TRBV20-1 with TRBJ2-7, with D uncertain. Trimming left V 1 base short and J 0 bases short, with 7 bases between. The V gene's germline CDR1 is DFQATT and CDR2 SNEGSKA (reference sequence). The CDR3 length is 13 residues. For the CDR3, the DNA is TGCAGTGCTAGAGGCAGCAGCTCCTACGAGCAGTACTTC. This translates into CSARGSSSYEQYF.

V usage is TRBV12-3 or TRBV12-4 and J usage is TRBJ1-1; D unclear. V was clipped by 0 bases and J by 7 bases, with 3 bases between them. CDR3 length: 11 residues. The CDR3 loop is CASSLAYEAFF. CDR3 DNA: TGTGCCAGCAGTTTAGCGTATGAAGCTTTCTTT.

CDR3 nucleotides: TGTGCCAGCAGTGAAGGGGGACGACGGATTTATGGCTACACCTTC. It yields the protein CASSEGGRRIYGYTF. The V call is TRBV6-1, the J call TRBJ1-2; D may be TRBD1 (5 bases). Trimming removed 1 base from V and 5 bases from J, with 14 bases in between. CDR3 length equals 15 residues. Germline V gene sequence: CDR1 MNHNS, CDR2 SASEGT.

This chain joins TRBV7-6 and TRBJ2-7, with D possibly being TRBD2 (5 bases). The CDR3 runs 14 residues. Trimming left V 1 base short and J 3 bases short, with 10 bases between. CDR1 is SGHVS and CDR2 is FNYEAQ in the germline V gene. CDR3 nucleotides: TGTGCCAGCAGCTTAGATCTGGACTTCTACGAGCAGTACTTC. Its translation: CASSLDLDFYEQYF.

The CDR3 region has the DNA TGTGCCACCAGTGATTTGCTTAGCCGTGAGCAGTTCTTC. It encodes CATSDLLSREQFF. The chain recombines TRBV24-1 with TRBJ2-1; no firm D call. CDR1 and CDR2 from the germline V gene are KGHDR and SFDVKD. The CDR3 loop spans 13 amino acids. Trimming took off 0 bases at V and 9 bases at J, with 8 bases between the two ends.

V gene TRBV6-6 combines with J gene TRBJ1-2; 8 nucleotides agree with TRBD1. The CDR3 consists of 17 residues. Germline CDR1 MNHNY, CDR2 SVGAGI (reference sequence). With 5 bases clipped from V and 5 bases from J, the junction kept 16 bases outside the gene matches. CDR3 region: CASSQLGGTGDYYGYTF. Here the CDR3 DNA reads TGTGCCAGCAGTCAACTGGGTGGGACAGGTGACTATTATGGCTACACCTTC.

The rearrangement links TRBV2 to TRBJ2-3; D uncertain. The CDR3 has 13 amino acids. Trimming removed 3 bases at V and 4 bases at J, with 8 bases between. Germline V gives CDR1 SNHLY, CDR2 FYNNEI. The DNA for the CDR3 is TGTGCCAGCAGTGAGGGTGTTGCAGATACGCAGTATTTT. Amino acid sequence: CASSEGVADTQYF. The complete variable domain, with remaining parts taken from reference TRBV2 and TRBJ2-3, reads EPEVTQTPSHQVTQMGQEVILRCVPISNHLYFYWYRQILGQKVEFLVSFYNNEISEKSEIFDDQFSVERPDGSNFTLKIRSTKLEDSAMYFCASSEGVADTQYFGPGTRLTVL.

This chain joins TRBV10-3 and TRBJ1-6, with 7 bases that match TRBD1. Germline CDR1 ENHRY, CDR2 SYGVKD. J gave up 8 bases and V 11 bases, and 18 bases lay outside the gene matches. The CDR3 is made up of 16 amino acids. This CDR3 is CAARNAGTDFYSPLHF. Here the CDR3 DNA reads TGTGCCGCTCGAAATGCCGGGACAGATTTCTATTCACCCCTCCACTTT.

The V and J genes are TRBV7-3 and TRBJ1-1; D is uncertain. CDR1 and CDR2 from the germline V gene are SGHTA and FQGTGA. V was shortened by 4 bases and J by 2 bases, with 8 bases between the two germline ends. There are 13 residues in the CDR3. The CDR3 nucleotides are TGTGCCAGCAGCTGGCTGCCTAACACTGAAGCTTTCTTT. Its protein product is CASSWLPNTEAFF.

The chain is built from TRBV7-9 and TRBJ2-7; TRBD1 agrees at 8 bases. The germline V gene encodes CDR1 SEHNR and CDR2 FQNEAQ (reference sequence). V shed 4 bases and J 6 bases; nucleotides not matched to a gene: 14. The CDR3 is 16 amino acids. CDR3 residues: CASSSTAGQAPSEQYF. The CDR3 coding sequence is TGTGCCAGCAGCTCTACCGCGGGACAGGCACCCAGCGAGCAGTACTTC.

V and J are TRBV29-1 and TRBJ2-7; maybe TRBD1 (6 bases). V was pared by 1 base and J by 2 bases, with 12 bases between. Germline V lookup: CDR1 SQVTM, CDR2 ANQGSEA. The CDR3 consists of 14 residues. The CDR3 DNA follows: TGCAGCGTTGAAGTAGGTAAGGGGGCCTACGAGCAGTACTTC. Protein sequence: CSVEVGKGAYEQYF.

The gene calls are TRBV6-5 and TRBJ2-1; the D is unclear. V was cut by 4 bases and J by 6 bases, with 10 bases left in between. The germline CDR1 and CDR2 sequences are MNHEY and SVGAGI. CDR3 length: 13 amino acids. The CDR3 reads CASSFNVGNEQFF. The CDR3 nucleotides are TGTGCCAGCAGTTTCAACGTGGGCAATGAGCAGTTCTTC.

The chain carries TRBV12-5 and TRBJ1-5; D is unclear. The V end was cut by 1 base, the J end by 3 bases, with 7 bases between. There are 14 residues in the CDR3. Germline CDR1 LGHNT, CDR2 FRNRAP. CDR3 amino acids: CASGLGVPNQPQHF. DNA of the CDR3: TGTGCTAGTGGTTTGGGAGTTCCCAATCAGCCCCAGCATTTT.